This TCR beta chain derives from a study of shared clonotypes between healthy human individuals. This clone was counted at least ten times. Its antigen is as yet unknown. General study results and limits: Genetic and exposure-history diversity was limited by the small donor number.

The CDR3 runs 13 residues. Trimming pared 4 bases from V and 1 base from J, leaving 4 bases between. Per the germline V gene, CDR1 is SGHNT and CDR2 is YENEEA. A deep-level run was used for the assay. Genomic DNA (from each subset) was split evenly across several immunoSEQ plates. Assay: immunoSEQ multiplex PCR; the TCRdb copy retains only in-frame clones and omits some. The repertoire has about 1 million clones, more than 60% of them found once; the top ten carry approximately 1.5%. Sequenced material: memory CD4+ T cells sorted from blood. Subset denoted: CD45RA-negative fraction. This sequence originates from a man aged 18-30 years in good health. The chain uses TRBV11-3 and TRBJ2-2; D is unresolved. CDR3 nucleotide sequence: TGTGCCAGCAGCTCGATGAACACCGGGGAGCTGTTTTTT. Translating gives CASSSMNTGELFF.